Detailed here is one T cell receptor beta chain. Antigen: not known. Without the conserved terminal phenylalanine or tryptophan, this CDR3 likely stems from a read error. This entry comes from a study of tumor and adjacent non-tumor tissue in lung cancer. Study conclusions and caveats: Top 100 clones took a larger repertoire share in normal lung. Patients with more diverse tumor TCRs had worse survival. Compared with tumor, normal lung showed significantly lower TCR diversity.

CDR1 is SGHAT, CDR2 FQNNGV, per germline. The CDR3 is made up of 13 amino acids. Three rounds of nested PCR, following a modified ARM-PCR protocol, produced the TCRbeta library. TCRdb itself ran the multiplex PCR reads through MiXCR, one entry per CDR3 protein. This table has 70,000 to 90,000 distinct CDR3 sequences, roughly 80% appearing once. No cell sorting was done before RNA was extracted from the tissue. Distant lung tissue was collected more than 3 cm away from the tumor edge. This chain joins TRBV11-2 and TRBJ2-5; D gene unclear. Sequenced material: distant non-tumor lung tissue. The TCR originated in a man aged 55-75 years with non-small cell lung cancer. This CDR3 is CSSSRSAPRTQYS. The DNA of the CDR3 is TGCTCCAGTTCCCGGTCCGCGCCCCGGACCCAGTACTCC.